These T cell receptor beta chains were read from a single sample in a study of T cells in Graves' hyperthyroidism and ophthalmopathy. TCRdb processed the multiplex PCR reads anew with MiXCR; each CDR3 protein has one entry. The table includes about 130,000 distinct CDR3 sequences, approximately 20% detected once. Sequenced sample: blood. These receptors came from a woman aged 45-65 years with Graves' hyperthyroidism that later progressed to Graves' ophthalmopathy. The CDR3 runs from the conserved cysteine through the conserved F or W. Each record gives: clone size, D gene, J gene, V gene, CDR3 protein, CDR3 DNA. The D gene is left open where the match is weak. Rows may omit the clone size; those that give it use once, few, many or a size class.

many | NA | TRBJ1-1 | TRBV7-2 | CASSRGGGHSTEAFF | TGTGCCAGCAGCCGGGGGGGGGGGCATAGCACTGAAGCTTTCTTT
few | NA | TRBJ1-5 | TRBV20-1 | CSASAFGHQNQPQHF | TGCAGTGCTAGTGCGTTTGGACACCAGAATCAGCCCCAGCATTTT
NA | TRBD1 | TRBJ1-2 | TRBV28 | CARTGDYGYTF | TGTGCCAGGACAGGGGACTATGGCTACACCTTC
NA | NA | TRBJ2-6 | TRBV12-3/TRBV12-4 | CASSLSSSSGANVLTF | TGTGCCAGCAGTTTATCGTCCAGCTCTGGGGCCAACGTCCTGACTTTC
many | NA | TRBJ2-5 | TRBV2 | CASRPWETGRETQYF | TGTGCCAGCAGGCCCTGGGAGACAGGGAGGGAGACCCAGTACTTC
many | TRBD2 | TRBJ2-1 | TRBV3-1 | CASSQRTSGSSPYNEQFF | TGTGCCAGCAGCCAAAGGACTAGCGGGAGTTCCCCCTACAATGAGCAGTTCTTC
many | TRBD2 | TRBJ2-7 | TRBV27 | CASRPLAGGQDEQYF | TGTGCCAGCCGCCCACTAGCGGGAGGGCAGGACGAGCAGTACTTC
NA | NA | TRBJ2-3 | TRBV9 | CASSGNPADTQYF | TGTGCCAGCAGCGGCAATCCGGCAGATACGCAGTATTTT
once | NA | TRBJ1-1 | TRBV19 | CASSARGGLNTEAFF | TGTGCCAGTAGCGCTAGGGGGGGGCTGAACACTGAAGCTTTCTTT
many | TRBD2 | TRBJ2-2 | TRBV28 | CASTPGLAGGTGELFF | TGTGCCAGCACCCCGGGACTAGCGGGAGGCACCGGGGAGCTGTTTTTT
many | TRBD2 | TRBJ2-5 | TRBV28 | CASSRPLAGGETQYF | TGTGCCAGCAGTCGCCCACTAGCGGGAGGTGAGACCCAGTACTTC
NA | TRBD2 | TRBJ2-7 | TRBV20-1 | CSAGGQGTSGRASEQYF | TGCAGTGCTGGTGGGCAGGGAACTAGCGGGAGGGCCTCCGAGCAGTACTTC
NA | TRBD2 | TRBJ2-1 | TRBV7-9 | CASSLGLAAFEQFF | TGTGCCAGCAGTCTGGGGCTAGCGGCGTTTGAGCAGTTCTTC
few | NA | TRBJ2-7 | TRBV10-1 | CASGSINHEQYF | TGCGCCAGCGGATCAATAAACCACGAGCAGTACTTC
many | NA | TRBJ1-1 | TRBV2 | CASSVGRGGTEAFF | TGTGCCAGCAGTGTCGGCAGGGGTGGCACTGAAGCTTTCTTT
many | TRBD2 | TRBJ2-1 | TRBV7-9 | CASSSFGSGPRRDEQFF | TGTGCCAGCAGCTCCTTTGGTAGCGGGCCCCGAAGGGATGAGCAGTTCTTC
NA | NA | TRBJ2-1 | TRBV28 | CASSRQQPGSSYNEQFF | TGTGCCAGCAGTCGCCAACAGCCGGGAAGCTCCTACAATGAGCAGTTCTTC
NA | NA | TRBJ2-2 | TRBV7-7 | CASSLDQTNTGELFF | TGTGCTAGCAGCTTAGACCAGACCAACACCGGGGAGCTGTTTTTT
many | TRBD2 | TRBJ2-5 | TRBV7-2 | CASSLAPGLAGDETQYF | TGTGCCAGCAGCTTGGCCCCGGGACTAGCGGGAGACGAGACCCAGTACTTC
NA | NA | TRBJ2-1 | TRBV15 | CATSSALYNEQFF | TGTGCCACCAGCTCGGCTCTGTACAATGAGCAGTTCTTC
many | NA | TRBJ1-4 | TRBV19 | CASTTAATNEKLFF | TGTGCCAGCACCACAGCAGCAACTAATGAAAAACTGTTTTTT
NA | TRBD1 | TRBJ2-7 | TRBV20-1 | CSAQSGTGSYEQYF | TGCAGTGCCCAATCCGGGACAGGGTCCTACGAGCAGTACTTC
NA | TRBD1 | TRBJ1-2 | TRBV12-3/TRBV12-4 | CASSPTGTGDDGYTF | TGTGCCAGCAGTCCGACCGGGACAGGGGATGATGGCTACACCTTC
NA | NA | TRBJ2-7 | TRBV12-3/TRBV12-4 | CASSMKVDSYGQYF | TGTGCCAGTAGTATGAAGGTCGACTCCTACGGGCAGTACTTC
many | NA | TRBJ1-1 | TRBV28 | CASSLFLGWNTEAFF | TGTGCCAGCAGTCTGTTTTTGGGCTGGAACACTGAAGCTTTCTTT
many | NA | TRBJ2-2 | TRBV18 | CASSPPIARNTGELFF | TGTGCCAGCTCACCACCAATAGCGAGGAACACCGGGGAGCTGTTTTTT
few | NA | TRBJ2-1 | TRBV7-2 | CASSRGTPYNEQFF | TGTGCCAGCAGCCGCGGGACCCCCTACAATGAGCAGTTCTTC
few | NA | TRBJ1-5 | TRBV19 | CASSWQGGNQPQHF | TGTGCCAGTAGTTGGCAGGGTGGAAATCAGCCCCAGCATTTT
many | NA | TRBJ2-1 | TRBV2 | CASSDAKRLSYNEQFF | TGTGCCAGCAGTGATGCAAAGCGTTTGTCCTACAATGAGCAGTTCTTC
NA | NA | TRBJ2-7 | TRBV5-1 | CASSLGPTDEQYF | TGCGCCAGCAGCTTGGGGCCAACGGACGAGCAGTACTTC
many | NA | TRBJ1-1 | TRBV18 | CASSRYRDMNTEAFF | TGTGCCAGCTCACGCTACAGGGACATGAACACTGAAGCTTTCTTT
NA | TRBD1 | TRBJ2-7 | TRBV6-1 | CASRLGTGVYEQYF | TGTGCCAGCAGACTCGGGACAGGGGTATACGAGCAGTACTTC
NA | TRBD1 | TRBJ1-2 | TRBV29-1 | CSVKDRGYGYTF | TGCAGCGTTAAGGACAGGGGCTATGGCTACACCTTC
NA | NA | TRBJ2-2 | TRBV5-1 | CASSLKRQGGTGELFF | TGCGCCAGCAGCTTGAAACGGCAGGGGGGCACCGGGGAGCTGTTTTTT
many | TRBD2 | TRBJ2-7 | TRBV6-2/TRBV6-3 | CASSTSGWSGEQYF | TGTGCCAGCAGTACTAGCGGTTGGTCCGGGGAGCAGTACTTC
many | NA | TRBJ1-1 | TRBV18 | CASSPQRGGNTEAFF | TGTGCCAGCTCACCGCAAAGAGGGGGAAACACTGAAGCTTTCTTT
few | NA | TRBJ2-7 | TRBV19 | CATAQGSRSVQYF | TGTGCCACCGCGCAGGGGTCGCGGTCGGTGCAGTACTTC
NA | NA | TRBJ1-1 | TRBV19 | CASSSVGGMNTEAFF | TGTGCCAGTAGTTCGGTTGGAGGAATGAACACTGAAGCTTTCTTT
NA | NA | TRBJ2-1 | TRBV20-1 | CSAPWGGRGQFF | TGCAGTGCTCCGTGGGGCGGCCGTGGGCAGTTCTTC
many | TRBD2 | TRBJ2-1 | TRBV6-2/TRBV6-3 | CASRPLAGVGDEQFF | TGTGCCAGCAGACCTCTAGCGGGAGTCGGCGATGAGCAGTTCTTC
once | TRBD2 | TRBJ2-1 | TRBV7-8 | CASSLGLAGNNEQFF | TGTGCCAGCAGCTTAGGGCTAGCGGGGAACAATGAGCAGTTCTTC
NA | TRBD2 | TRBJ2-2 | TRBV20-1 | CSARGTSGRAVTGELFF | TGCAGTGCTAGAGGGACTAGCGGGAGGGCCGTCACCGGGGAGCTGTTTTTT
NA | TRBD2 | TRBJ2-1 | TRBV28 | CASGTLAGHYNEQFF | TGTGCCAGCGGAACATTAGCGGGGCACTACAATGAGCAGTTCTTC
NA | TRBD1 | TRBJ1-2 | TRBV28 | CASSLRVNRGYGYTF | TGTGCCAGCAGTTTAAGGGTGAACAGGGGCTATGGCTACACCTTC
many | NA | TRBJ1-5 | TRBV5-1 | CASSGDGSGNQPQHF | TGCGCCAGCAGTGGGGACGGCTCGGGGAACCAGCCCCAGCATTTT
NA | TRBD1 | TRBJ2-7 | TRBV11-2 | CASRKLGQGAEQYF | TGTGCCAGCAGAAAACTGGGACAGGGAGCCGAGCAGTACTTC
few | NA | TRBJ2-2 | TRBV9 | CASSVDGELFF | TGTGCCAGCAGCGTAGACGGGGAGCTGTTTTTT
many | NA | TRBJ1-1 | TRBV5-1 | CASAIQTGNTEAFF | TGCGCCAGCGCAATCCAAACAGGGAACACTGAAGCTTTCTTT
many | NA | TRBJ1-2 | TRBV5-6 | CASSLANRAGYTF | TGTGCCAGCAGCTTGGCCAATCGGGCGGGCTACACCTTC
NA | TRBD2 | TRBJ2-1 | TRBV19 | CASSIASGRAYNEQFF | TGTGCCAGTAGTATCGCTAGCGGGAGGGCCTACAATGAGCAGTTCTTC